This is a list of T cell receptor beta chains from one sample in a study of shared clonotypes between healthy human individuals. Measured with immunoSEQ multiplex PCR; TCRdb has only the in-frame clones, and not every one. This sample has some 2,100,000 clones, with 95% found just once. Material for sequencing was naive CD4+ T cells sorted from blood. Receptors originate from a man younger than 35 in good health. Both conserved end residues are part of each CDR3. The D gene is left open where the match is weak.

d_call: -
j_call: TRBJ1-1
v_call: TRBV7-2
cdr3_aa: CASSLDVISRRGTEAFF

d_call: -
j_call: TRBJ2-7
v_call: TRBV14
cdr3_aa: CASSQVARVYEQYF

d_call: TRBD1
j_call: TRBJ1-2
v_call: TRBV10-3
cdr3_aa: CAISESADRVGYTF

d_call: TRBD2
j_call: TRBJ2-5
v_call: TRBV5-1
cdr3_aa: CASSPSSGGAGKVETQYF

d_call: -
j_call: TRBJ2-3
v_call: TRBV18
cdr3_aa: CASSSYREDTQYF

d_call: -
j_call: TRBJ2-7
v_call: TRBV18
cdr3_aa: CASCQTQGYEQYF

d_call: -
j_call: TRBJ1-1
v_call: TRBV5-3
cdr3_aa: CATSFSYSGTEAFF

d_call: -
j_call: TRBJ2-2
v_call: TRBV7-3
cdr3_aa: CASSPGNTGELFF

d_call: TRBD2
j_call: TRBJ2-2
v_call: TRBV30
cdr3_aa: CAWTYWTSGSIPGELFF

d_call: -
j_call: TRBJ1-1
v_call: TRBV7-9
cdr3_aa: CASLEGDEAFF

d_call: TRBD2
j_call: TRBJ2-2
v_call: TRBV30
cdr3_aa: CALPRLAENTGELFF

d_call: TRBD1
j_call: TRBJ1-2
v_call: TRBV7-9
cdr3_aa: CASSPTAGGYGYTF

d_call: -
j_call: TRBJ2-7
v_call: TRBV5-1
cdr3_aa: CASSLGNPSPLMEQYF

d_call: TRBD2
j_call: TRBJ2-3
v_call: TRBV4-1
cdr3_aa: CASSPRGLATDTQYF

d_call: -
j_call: TRBJ1-4
v_call: TRBV29-1
cdr3_aa: CSVVVPGRGEKLFF

d_call: TRBD2
j_call: TRBJ2-1
v_call: TRBV6-1
cdr3_aa: CASSEFSSGASNEQFF

d_call: TRBD1
j_call: TRBJ1-2
v_call: TRBV10-3
cdr3_aa: CAISESEGAGYGYTF

d_call: -
j_call: TRBJ1-4
v_call: TRBV6-5
cdr3_aa: CASSSGPPTNEKLFF

d_call: -
j_call: TRBJ2-7
v_call: TRBV6-1
cdr3_aa: CASSGREQYF

d_call: -
j_call: TRBJ2-7
v_call: TRBV7-7
cdr3_aa: CASSSNTGTEQYF

d_call: -
j_call: TRBJ2-7
v_call: TRBV7-9
cdr3_aa: CASSSDRDRFHEQYF

d_call: -
j_call: TRBJ1-1
v_call: TRBV30
cdr3_aa: CAWKQGYEAFF

d_call: -
j_call: TRBJ2-1
v_call: TRBV27
cdr3_aa: CASSSLTKRVHNEQFF

d_call: TRBD2
j_call: TRBJ2-1
v_call: TRBV4-2
cdr3_aa: CASSQILAGGSSYNEQFF

d_call: TRBD1
j_call: TRBJ2-7
v_call: TRBV5-1
cdr3_aa: CASSQLGDSSYEQYF

d_call: TRBD2
j_call: TRBJ2-3
v_call: TRBV10-3
cdr3_aa: CAISERLAGKTTTTDTQYF

d_call: -
j_call: TRBJ2-3
v_call: TRBV10-3
cdr3_aa: CAISPGSWGTDTQYF

d_call: -
j_call: TRBJ2-7
v_call: TRBV30
cdr3_aa: CAWSVGQGLFKQYF

d_call: TRBD2
j_call: TRBJ2-5
v_call: TRBV9
cdr3_aa: CASSVGPLAGVQETQYF

d_call: TRBD1
j_call: TRBJ1-6
v_call: TRBV6-6
cdr3_aa: CASTRDRDSPLHF

d_call: TRBD1
j_call: TRBJ1-1
v_call: TRBV29-1
cdr3_aa: CSVDRDSMNTEAFF